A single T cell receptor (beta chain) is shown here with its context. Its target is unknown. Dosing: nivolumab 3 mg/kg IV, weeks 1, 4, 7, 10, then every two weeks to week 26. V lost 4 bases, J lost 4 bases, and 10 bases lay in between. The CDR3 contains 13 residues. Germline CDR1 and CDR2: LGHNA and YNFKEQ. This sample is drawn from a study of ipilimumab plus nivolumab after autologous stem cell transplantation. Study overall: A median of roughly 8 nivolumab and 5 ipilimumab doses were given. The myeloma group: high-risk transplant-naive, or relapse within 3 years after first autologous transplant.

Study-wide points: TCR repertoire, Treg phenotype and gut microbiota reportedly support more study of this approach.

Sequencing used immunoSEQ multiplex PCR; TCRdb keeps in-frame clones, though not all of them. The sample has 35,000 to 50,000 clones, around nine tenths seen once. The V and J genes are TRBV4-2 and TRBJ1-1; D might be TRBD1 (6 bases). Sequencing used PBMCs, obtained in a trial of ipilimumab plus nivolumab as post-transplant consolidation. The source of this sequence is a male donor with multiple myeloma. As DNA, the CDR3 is TGTGCCAGCAGCCGGGGGACATTCACTGAAGCTTTCTTT. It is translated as CASSRGTFTEAFF.